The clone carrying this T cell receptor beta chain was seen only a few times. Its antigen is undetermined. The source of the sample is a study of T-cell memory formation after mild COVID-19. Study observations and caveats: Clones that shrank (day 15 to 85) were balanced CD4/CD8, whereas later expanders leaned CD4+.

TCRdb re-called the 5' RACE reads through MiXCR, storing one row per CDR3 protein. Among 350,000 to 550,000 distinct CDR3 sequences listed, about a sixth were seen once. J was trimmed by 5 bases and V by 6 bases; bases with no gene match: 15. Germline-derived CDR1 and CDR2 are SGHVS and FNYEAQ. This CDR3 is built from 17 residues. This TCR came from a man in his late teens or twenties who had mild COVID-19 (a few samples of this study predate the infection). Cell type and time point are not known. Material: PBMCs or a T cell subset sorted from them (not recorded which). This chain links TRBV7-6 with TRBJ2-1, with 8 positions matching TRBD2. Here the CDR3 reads CASSHLRSAGVNNEQFF. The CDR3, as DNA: TGTGCCAGCAGTCACCTGCGGTCAGCGGGGGTAAACAATGAGCAGTTCTTC.